This T cell receptor beta chain emerged from a study of Graves' ophthalmopathy and Graves' hyperthyroidism. Study results and caveats: In blood appeared most of the expanded thyroid clonotypes whose frequency exceeded 0.001.

Trimming removed 5 bases from V and 0 bases from J, with 11 bases in between. The CDR3 spans 15 residues. Germline V gene sequence: CDR1 SGHVS, CDR2 FQNEAQ. Each donor who had ophthalmopathy showed moderate-to-severe activity, a CAS of ≥3, a NOSPECS of ≥4, and a duration under 3 months. Clinical symptoms, serum thyroxine, TRAb, thyroid ultrasound and orbital computed tomography determined diagnosis. PBMCs had their origin in fresh peripheral blood (around 10 ml). RNA transcripts were the source from which TCR beta CDR3 regions were amplified. First-round RT-PCR with HTBI primers preceded a second-round multiplex PCR. MiXCR, applied by TCRdb to the multiplex PCR reads, yields one record per CDR3 protein. This table has about half a million distinct CDR3 sequences, 13% to 15% appearing once. This clonotype was detected many times. Its antigen is not known.

The TCR was taken from a woman in her thirties with Graves' ophthalmopathy. Sequenced input: blood. The chain joins TRBV7-8 to TRBJ1-5; tentative D call: TRBD1 (5 bases). CDR3 nucleotide sequence: TGTGCCAGCAGCCGGGGGTTAATTAGCAATCAGCCCCAGCATTTT. Its translation is CASSRGLISNQPQHF.